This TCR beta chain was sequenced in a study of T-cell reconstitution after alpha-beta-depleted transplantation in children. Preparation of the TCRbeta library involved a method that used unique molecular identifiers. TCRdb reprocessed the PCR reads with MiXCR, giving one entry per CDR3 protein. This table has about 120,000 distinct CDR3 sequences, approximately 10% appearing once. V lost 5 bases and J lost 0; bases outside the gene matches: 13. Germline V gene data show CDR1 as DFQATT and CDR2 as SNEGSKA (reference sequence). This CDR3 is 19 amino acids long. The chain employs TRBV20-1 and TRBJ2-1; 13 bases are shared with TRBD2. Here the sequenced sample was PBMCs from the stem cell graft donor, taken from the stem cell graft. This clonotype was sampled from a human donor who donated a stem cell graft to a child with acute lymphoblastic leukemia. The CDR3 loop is CSAAPRLAGGVSSYNEQFF. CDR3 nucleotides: TGCAGTGCTGCACCCAGACTAGCGGGGGGTGTGAGCTCCTACAATGAGCAGTTCTTC.